Shown below are 20 T cell receptor beta chains from a single sample sequenced in a study of blood T cell repertoires in COVID-19 (dated by TCRdb to 2018 to 2021). Libraries were made using the immunoSEQ multiplex PCR assay. TCRdb took this table from immuneACCESS and kept in-frame rearrangements with V and J called. Such tables lack part of the clones; where checked against another copy, unresolved V genes explain under half of the gap, and the rest is unexplained. This sample lists 230,000 or so clones; 80% to 90% were detected once. The ten largest clones take up 20% of the sample. The sample taken for sequencing was peripheral blood. Receptors were obtained from a man aged 25-40 years with active or convalescent COVID-19.

The J gene is TRBJ2-7, the V gene TRBV2, with TRBD2 identical over 9 bases. CDR3 size: 13 residues. After removal of 5 bases from V and 6 bases from J, the junction contained 5 bases not matched to a gene. Germline V lookup: CDR1 SNHLY, CDR2 FYNNEI. CDR3 residues: CASSQGLAGEQYF. The CDR3 coding sequence is TGTGCCAGCAGTCAGGGACTAGCTGGCGAGCAGTACTTC.

J is TRBJ2-2 and V is TRBV19; 7 nucleotides line up with TRBD1. The CDR3 is 16 residues long. V lost 5 bases, J lost 3 bases, and 9 bases stayed unmatched. CDR1 LNHDA and CDR2 SQIVND come from the germline V gene (reference sequence). The CDR3 DNA follows: TGTGCCAGTAGTCCCAGGGGGAGCTCAGACACCGGGGAGCTGTTTTTT. This encodes CASSPRGSSDTGELFF.

The V gene is TRBV2, the J gene TRBJ2-2; D is unresolved. The V end lost 8 bases, the J end lost 4 bases, and 8 bases lay between the germline ends. There are 12 residues in the CDR3. Germline assignment: CDR1 SNHLY and CDR2 FYNNEI. The CDR3 reads CASGRPTGELFF. The CDR3 DNA sequence: TGTGCCAGCGGGCGACCCACCGGGGAGCTGTTTTTT.

J is TRBJ1-6 and V is TRBV19; tentatively, D is TRBD1 (5 bases). The CDR3 has 13 residues. Germline V gene lookup returns CDR1 LNHDA and CDR2 SQIVND (reference sequence). Trimming shortened V by 8 bases and J by 10 bases, and 15 bases separated the two germline ends. CDR3 amino acids: CASAPQGGSPLHF. CDR3 nucleotides: TGTGCCAGTGCACCGCAGGGAGGATCACCCCTCCACTTT.

V and J are TRBV20-1 and TRBJ1-2; D unresolved. Trimming shortened V by 7 bases and J by 3 bases, and 9 bases separated the two germline ends. This CDR3 contains 11 residues. Germline V gene data show CDR1 as DFQATT and CDR2 as SNEGSKA (reference sequence). The CDR3 nucleotides are TGCAGTGGGGCCTCGGACTATGGCTACACCTTC. It encodes CSGASDYGYTF.

V is TRBV23-1 and J is TRBJ2-1; 8 nucleotides agree with TRBD2. TRBV23-1 is flagged as an ORF with uncertain function. V gave up 0 bases and J gave up 8 bases; unmatched junction bases: 21. The CDR3 contains 20 residues. In nucleotides, the CDR3 is TGCGCCAGCAGTCAATCGCCTAATAATTCCTTCCAGCGGGAGAGCGATGAGCAGTTCTTC. Translating gives CASSQSPNNSFQRESDEQFF.

This chain links TRBV29-1 with TRBJ2-1; 8 bases are a match to TRBD1. The CDR3 is made up of 13 amino acids. Per germline, CDR1 SQVTM and CDR2 ANQGSEA. V lost 3 bases to trimming and J lost 9 bases; unmatched junction nucleotides: 7. The DNA of the CDR3 is TGCAGCGTTGAGGCCCAGGGGGCTGTTGAGCAGTTCTTC. Translating gives CSVEAQGAVEQFF.

Concerning this clone itself: In the same sample, other DNA sequences code for this CDR3. The rearrangement joins TRBV5-1 to TRBJ2-5; tentative D call: TRBD2 (5 bases). In germline, CDR1 is SGHRS, CDR2 YFSETQ. V was cut by 2 bases and J by 4 bases, with 9 bases left in between. CDR3 length equals 13 residues. The CDR3 nucleotides are TGCGCCAGCAGCTTAGGTGGAGGAGAGACCCAGTACTTC. Translation: CASSLGGGETQYF.

The chain joins TRBV7-2 to TRBJ2-3, with 9 bases lining up with TRBD1. Looked up from germline, CDR1 is SGHTA and CDR2 is FQGNSA. After removal of 6 bases from V and 6 bases from J, the junction contained 7 bases not matched to a gene. CDR3 size: 14 residues. The CDR3 protein is CASRRQGVRDTQYF. CDR3 nucleotide sequence: TGTGCCAGCAGGCGACAGGGGGTAAGGGATACGCAGTATTTT.

The V and J genes are TRBV30 and TRBJ2-7, with 11 bases that match TRBD2. The CDR3 has 13 amino acids. CDR1 is GTSNPN, CDR2 SVGIG, per germline (reference sequence). V dropped 5 bases and J dropped 7; count of bases not matched to a gene: 7. The chain's CDR3 is CAWGDRLAGEQYF. The CDR3 bases are TGTGCCTGGGGAGACAGACTAGCGGGGGAGCAGTACTTC.

The chain couples TRBV18 to TRBJ1-5; D gene uncertain. The CDR3 runs to 13 residues. Trimming took off 3 bases at V and 0 bases at J, with 3 bases between the two ends. CDR1 KGHSH and CDR2 LQKENI come from the germline V gene. The CDR3 loop reads CASSPYSNQPQHF. CDR3 nucleotides: TGTGCCAGCTCACCGTATAGCAATCAGCCCCAGCATTTT.

This chain connects TRBV28 to TRBJ2-7, with unresolved D. Germline CDR1 reads MDHEN; CDR2 reads SYDVKM. This CDR3 has 13 amino acids. The V and J ends lost 5 bases and 3 bases respectively, with 11 bases between them. CDR3 region: CASSPPSRYEQYF. Written as DNA, the CDR3 is TGTGCCAGCAGTCCCCCCTCCCGCTACGAGCAGTACTTC.

The chain combines TRBV11-2 with TRBJ2-3; 10 bases line up with TRBD2. The CDR3 runs to 17 residues. Germline CDR1 and CDR2: SGHAT and FQNNGV. J gave up 4 bases and V 6 bases, and 13 bases lay outside the gene matches. In DNA form, the CDR3 reads TGTGCCAGCAGTATAAGGAGGGCTAGCGGGAGCGCAGATACGCAGTATTTT. Its translation: CASSIRRASGSADTQYF. The whole variable domain, remainder taken from reference TRBV11-2 and TRBJ2-3, is EAGVAQSPRYKIIEKRQSVAFWCNPISGHATLYWYQQILGQGPKLLIQFQNNGVVDDSQLPKDRFSAERLKGVDSTLKIQPAKLEDSAVYLCASSIRRASGSADTQYFGPGTRLTVL.

The V call is TRBV3-1 (or the pseudogene TRBV3-2), the J call TRBJ2-7; tentative D call: TRBD1 (6 bases). CDR1 and CDR2 (germline): LGHDT, YNNKEL (reference sequence). The CDR3 extends over 13 amino acids. The V and J ends lost 2 bases and 4 bases respectively, with 9 bases between them. This CDR3 is CASSQNREYEQYF. DNA of the CDR3: TGTGCCAGCAGCCAAAACAGGGAATACGAGCAGTACTTC.

J is TRBJ1-6 and V is TRBV5-4; 7 bases are a match to TRBD1. The V and J ends lost 4 bases and 4 bases, in that order; junction bases with no gene match: 2. CDR3 length equals 14 residues. The germline CDR1 and CDR2 sequences are SGHNT and YYREEE (reference sequence). DNA of the CDR3: TGTGCCAGCAGCCCGGGACAGTATAATTCACCCCTCCACTTT. Translating gives CASSPGQYNSPLHF.

A single count supports this clone. This chain connects TRBV28 to TRBJ2-7; 9 bases agree with TRBD1. CDR3 length: 14 amino acids. Unmatched junction bases numbered 9, after V lost 9 bases and J lost 3 bases. From germline, CDR1 is MDHEN and CDR2 SYDVKM. The CDR3 here is CARKSGTGLYEQYF. The CDR3 bases are TGTGCCAGAAAATCCGGGACAGGGCTCTACGAGCAGTACTTC.

The chain uses TRBV28 and TRBJ1-5, with 8 bases identical to TRBD1. Per germline, CDR1 MDHEN and CDR2 SYDVKM. The junction had 3 bases not matched to a gene; V was cut back by 3 bases and J by 2 bases. There are 15 residues in the CDR3. This chain's CDR3 is CASSFAGGRNQPQHF. The DNA of the CDR3 is TGTGCCAGCAGTTTCGCAGGGGGCCGCAATCAGCCCCAGCATTTT.

This chain uses TRBV7-9 with TRBJ2-3; TRBD2 aligns across 7 bases. CDR1 is SEHNR and CDR2 is FQNEAQ in the germline V gene (reference sequence). V lost 5 bases to trimming and J lost 9 bases; unmatched junction nucleotides: 8. There are 13 residues in the CDR3. CDR3 in amino acids: CASSQLARQTQYF. For the CDR3, the DNA is TGTGCCAGCAGCCAACTAGCGCGCCAAACGCAGTATTTT.

The J gene is TRBJ2-1, the V gene TRBV13; D is unclear. Deletions cut 7 bases from V and 10 bases from J, with 17 bases between. This CDR3 is 13 amino acids long. The V gene's germline CDR1 is PRHDT and CDR2 FYEKMQ (reference sequence). CDR3 amino acids: CASTENSFSEQFF. The CDR3, as DNA: TGTGCCAGCACCGAAAACAGCTTTTCCGAGCAGTTCTTC.

This chain uses TRBV4-3 with TRBJ2-5; D is ambiguous. Trimming shortened V by 3 bases and J by 1 base, and 12 bases separated the two germline ends. The CDR3 is 15 amino acids. The germline V gene encodes CDR1 LGHNA and CDR2 YSLEER. CDR3 coding DNA: TGCGCCAGCAGCCAGAGTGGGCCTCCCCAAGAGACCCAGTACTTC. Translated, it gives CASSQSGPPQETQYF.